The 9 T cell receptor beta chains below were found in one sample sequenced in a study of cytomegalovirus exposure and HLA in healthy donors. The PCR was carried out with 60 Vbeta primers and 13 Jbeta primers. The assay was immunoSEQ multiplex PCR, and TCRdb's table has in-frame clones only and misses some. The sample contains fewer than 200,000 clones, approximately 80% of which appear only once. Sequencing used PBMCs. The receptors come from a woman aged 18-29 years in good health and CMV-seronegative.

This chain uses TRBV7-2 with TRBJ2-1; D gene unclear. This CDR3 spans 13 amino acids. Germline V gene sequence: CDR1 SGHTA, CDR2 FQGNSA. V lost 4 bases to trimming and J lost 1 base, with 5 bases between them. As DNA, the CDR3 is TGTGCCAGCAGCTCACTTTCCTACAATGAGCAGTTCTTC. Translation: CASSSLSYNEQFF.

The rearrangement links TRBV5-4 to TRBJ2-1; 7 nucleotides agree with TRBD1. The CDR3 has 14 amino acids. The germline gives CDR1 SGHNT, CDR2 YYREEE (reference sequence). V shed 4 bases and J 7 bases; nucleotides not matched to a gene: 8. The CDR3, as DNA: TGTGCCAGCAGCGCAGACAGGGTCTTAAATGAGCAGTTCTTC. Amino acids: CASSADRVLNEQFF.

The V and J genes are TRBV28 and TRBJ2-4; possible D gene TRBD2, 6 bases. Germline V gene data show CDR1 as MDHEN and CDR2 as SYDVKM. The CDR3 is 16 amino acids. V lost 5 bases to trimming and J lost 0 bases, with 14 bases between them. The CDR3 nucleotides read TGTGCCAGCAGTCCGATTGCCGGGGGAGCCAAAAACATTCAGTACTTC. It encodes CASSPIAGGAKNIQYF.

CDR3 nucleotide sequence: TGTGCCAGCAGTGCAAGACAGGGGGCGCCCACTGAAGCTTTCTTT. As protein: CASSARQGAPTEAFF. This rearrangement joins TRBV6-5 to TRBJ1-1; 10 positions agree with TRBD1. Looked up from germline, CDR1 is MNHEY and CDR2 is SVGAGI. After removal of 5 bases from V and 4 bases from J, the junction contained 7 bases not matched to a gene. CDR3 size: 15 residues.

This clone was observed once. The chain combines TRBV27 with TRBJ1-6; D is unresolved. Germline CDR1 is MNHEY and CDR2 is SMNVEV (reference sequence). CDR3 size: 16 residues. V was clipped by 5 bases and J by 0 bases, with 11 bases between them. In nucleotides, the CDR3 is TGTGCCAGCAGTACCCCGCCGAGCTCCTATAATTCACCCCTCCACTTT. It yields the protein CASSTPPSSYNSPLHF.

This sequence joins TRBV10-3 and TRBJ2-1; 7 bases are a match to TRBD2. Unmatched junction bases numbered 4, after V lost 4 bases and J lost 10 bases. This CDR3 spans 12 amino acids. Per the germline V gene, CDR1 is ENHRY and CDR2 is SYGVKD. The CDR3 loop is CAISAERGEQFF. The CDR3 DNA follows: TGTGCCATCAGTGCCGAGCGGGGCGAGCAGTTCTTC.

This clone was found once. The chain is built from TRBV28 and TRBJ2-7; tentative D call: TRBD1 (7 bases). V was cut by 5 bases and J by 3 bases, with 14 bases left in between. This CDR3 is 14 amino acids long. The germline V gene has CDR1 MDHEN and CDR2 SYDVKM. The CDR3 protein is CASSIQGGRYEQYF. CDR3 coding DNA: TGTGCCAGCAGTATTCAGGGGGGTCGCTACGAGCAGTACTTC.

The table lists this clone with a count of one. This rearrangement joins TRBV4-3 to TRBJ1-3, with D hard to call. This CDR3 is 13 amino acids long. Trimming took off 6 bases at V and 0 bases at J, with 6 bases between the two ends. Germline CDR1 reads LGHNA; CDR2 reads YSLEER. The CDR3 reads CASRGGSGNTIYF. The CDR3 DNA reads TGCGCCAGCAGGGGAGGCTCTGGAAACACCATATATTTT.

The rearrangement uses TRBV7-2 and TRBJ2-5, with 9 bases lining up with TRBD2. The V gene's germline CDR1 is SGHTA and CDR2 FQGNSA. V lost 8 bases to trimming and J lost 5 bases; unmatched junction nucleotides: 18. The CDR3 has 17 residues. Here the CDR3 reads CASSRAGGPWSGETQYF. The DNA of the CDR3 is TGTGCCAGCTCCCGGGCGGGAGGGCCATGGTCGGGTGAGACCCAGTACTTC.